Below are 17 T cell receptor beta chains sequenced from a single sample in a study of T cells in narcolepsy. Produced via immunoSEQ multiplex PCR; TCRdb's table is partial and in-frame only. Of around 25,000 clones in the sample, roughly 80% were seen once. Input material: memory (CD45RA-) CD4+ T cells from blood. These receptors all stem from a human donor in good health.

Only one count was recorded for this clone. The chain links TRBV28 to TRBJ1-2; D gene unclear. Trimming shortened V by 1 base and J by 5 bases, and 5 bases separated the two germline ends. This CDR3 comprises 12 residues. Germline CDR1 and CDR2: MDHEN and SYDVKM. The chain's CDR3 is CASSLSVYGYTF. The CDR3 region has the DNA TGTGCCAGCAGTTTATCCGTATATGGCTACACCTTC.

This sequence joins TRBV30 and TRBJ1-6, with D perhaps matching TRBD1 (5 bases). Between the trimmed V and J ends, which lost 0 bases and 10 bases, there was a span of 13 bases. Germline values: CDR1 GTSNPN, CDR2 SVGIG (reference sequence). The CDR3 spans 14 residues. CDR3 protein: CAWSVQGRWSPLHF. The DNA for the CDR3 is TGTGCCTGGAGTGTTCAGGGTCGGTGGTCACCCCTCCACTTT. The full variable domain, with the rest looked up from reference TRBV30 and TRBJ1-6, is SQTIHQWPATLVQPVGSPLSLECTVEGTSNPNLYWYRQAAGRGLQLLFYSVGIGQISSEVPQNLSASRPQDRQFILSSKKLLLSDSGFYLCAWSVQGRWSPLHFGNGTRLTVT.

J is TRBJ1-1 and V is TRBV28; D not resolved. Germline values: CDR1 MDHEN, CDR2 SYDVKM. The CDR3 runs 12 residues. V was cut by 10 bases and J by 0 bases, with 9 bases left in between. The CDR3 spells CATQTVNTEAFF. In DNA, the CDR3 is TGTGCCACGCAGACTGTGAACACTGAAGCTTTCTTT.

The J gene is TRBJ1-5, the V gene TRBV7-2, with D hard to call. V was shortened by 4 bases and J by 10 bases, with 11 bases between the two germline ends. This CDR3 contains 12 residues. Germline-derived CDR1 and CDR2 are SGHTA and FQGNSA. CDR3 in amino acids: CASSSDSVPQHF. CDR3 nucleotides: TGTGCCAGCAGCTCAGACTCTGTCCCCCAGCATTTT.

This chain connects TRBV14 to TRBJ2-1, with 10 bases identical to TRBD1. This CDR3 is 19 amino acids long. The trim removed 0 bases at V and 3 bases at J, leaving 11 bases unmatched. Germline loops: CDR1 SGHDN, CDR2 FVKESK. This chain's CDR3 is CASSQDYGTGDYIYNEQFF. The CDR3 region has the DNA TGTGCCAGCAGCCAAGATTACGGGACAGGGGACTACATCTACAATGAGCAGTTCTTC.

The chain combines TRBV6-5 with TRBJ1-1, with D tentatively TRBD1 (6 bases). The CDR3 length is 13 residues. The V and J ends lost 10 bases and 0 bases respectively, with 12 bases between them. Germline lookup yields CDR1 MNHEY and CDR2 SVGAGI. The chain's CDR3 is CATYRALNTEAFF. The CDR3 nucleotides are TGTGCCACCTACAGGGCTTTGAACACTGAAGCTTTCTTT.

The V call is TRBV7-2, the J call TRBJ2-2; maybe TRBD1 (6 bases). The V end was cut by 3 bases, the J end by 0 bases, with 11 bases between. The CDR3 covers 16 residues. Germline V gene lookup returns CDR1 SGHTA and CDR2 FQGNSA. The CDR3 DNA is TGTGCCAGCAGCTTTACCGGGACAACGAACACCGGGGAGCTGTTTTTT. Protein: CASSFTGTTNTGELFF.

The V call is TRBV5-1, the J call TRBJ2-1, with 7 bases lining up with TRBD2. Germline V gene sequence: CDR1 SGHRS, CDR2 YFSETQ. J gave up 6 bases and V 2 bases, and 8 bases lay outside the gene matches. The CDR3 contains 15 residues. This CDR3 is CASSFGSGEVNEQFF. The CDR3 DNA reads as TGCGCCAGCAGCTTCGGCAGCGGGGAGGTCAATGAGCAGTTCTTC.

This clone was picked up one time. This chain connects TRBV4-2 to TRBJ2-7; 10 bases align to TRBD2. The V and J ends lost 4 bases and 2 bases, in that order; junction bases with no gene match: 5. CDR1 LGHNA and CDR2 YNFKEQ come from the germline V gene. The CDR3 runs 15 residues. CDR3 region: CASSPERGGPYEQYF. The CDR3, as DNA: TGTGCCAGCAGCCCCGAGCGGGGGGGCCCCTACGAGCAGTACTTC.

CDR3 DNA sequence: TGTGCCAGCAGCCAAGATCCAGGGAGGTTAGTCAACGAGCAGTACTTC. It translates to CASSQDPGRLVNEQYF. The chain has TRBV7-2 and TRBJ2-7, with D possibly being TRBD2 (6 bases). The germline V and J ends were trimmed by 5 bases and 5 bases, with 22 bases remaining between them. Germline V gene lookup returns CDR1 SGHTA and CDR2 FQGNSA. This CDR3 is built from 16 residues.

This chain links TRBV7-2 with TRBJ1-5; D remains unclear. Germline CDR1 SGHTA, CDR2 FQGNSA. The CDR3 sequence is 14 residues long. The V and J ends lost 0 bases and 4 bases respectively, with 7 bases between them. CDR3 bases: TGTGCCAGCAGCTTAGCGGGTGGGAATCAGCCCCAGCATTTT. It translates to CASSLAGGNQPQHF.

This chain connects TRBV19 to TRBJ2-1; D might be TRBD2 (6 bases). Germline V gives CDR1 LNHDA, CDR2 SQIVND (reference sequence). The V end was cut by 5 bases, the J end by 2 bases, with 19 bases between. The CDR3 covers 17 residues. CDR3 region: CASSDQPQREPYNEQFF. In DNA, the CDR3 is TGTGCCAGTAGTGATCAACCCCAACGGGAGCCCTACAATGAGCAGTTCTTC.

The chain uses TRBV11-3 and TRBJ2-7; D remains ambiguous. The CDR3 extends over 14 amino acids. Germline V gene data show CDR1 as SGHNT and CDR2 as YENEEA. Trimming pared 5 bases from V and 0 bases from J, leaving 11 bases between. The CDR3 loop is CASSLQWNSYEQYF. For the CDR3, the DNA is TGTGCCAGCAGCCTTCAGTGGAACTCCTACGAGCAGTACTTC.

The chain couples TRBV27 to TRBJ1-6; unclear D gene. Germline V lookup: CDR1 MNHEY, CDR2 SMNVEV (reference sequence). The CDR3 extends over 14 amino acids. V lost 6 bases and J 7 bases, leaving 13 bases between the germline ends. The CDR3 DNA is TGTGCCAGCAGGGACGCTAGAGGAAATTCACCCCTCCACTTT. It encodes CASRDARGNSPLHF.

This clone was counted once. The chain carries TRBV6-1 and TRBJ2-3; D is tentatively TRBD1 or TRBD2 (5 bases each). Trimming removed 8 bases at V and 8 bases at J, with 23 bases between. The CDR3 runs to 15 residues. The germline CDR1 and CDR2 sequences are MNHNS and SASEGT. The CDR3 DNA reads TGTGCCAGCCGTCCCCGGGAAGGGGCAGGTGGTACGCAGTATTTT. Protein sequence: CASRPREGAGGTQYF.

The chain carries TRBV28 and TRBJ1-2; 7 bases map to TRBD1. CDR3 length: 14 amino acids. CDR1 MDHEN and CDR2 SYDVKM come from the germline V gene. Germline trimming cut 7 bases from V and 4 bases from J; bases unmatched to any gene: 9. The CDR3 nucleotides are TGTGCCAGCAATCCTCCGGGACAGAGCTATGGCTACACCTTC. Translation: CASNPPGQSYGYTF.

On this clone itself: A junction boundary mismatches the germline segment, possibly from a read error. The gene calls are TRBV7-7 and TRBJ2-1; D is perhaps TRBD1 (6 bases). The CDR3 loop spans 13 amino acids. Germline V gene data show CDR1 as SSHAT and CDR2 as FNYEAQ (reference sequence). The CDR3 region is CASSLAQGNEQFF. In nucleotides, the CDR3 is TGTGCTAGCAGCTTAGCGCAGGGGAATGAGCAGTTCTTC. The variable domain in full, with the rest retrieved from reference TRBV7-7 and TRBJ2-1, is GAGVSQSPRYKVTKRGQDVTLRCDPISSHATLYWYQQALGQGPEFLTYFNYEAQPDKSGLPSDRFSAERPEGSISTLTIQRTEQRDSAMYRCASSLAQGNEQFFGPGTRLTVL.